The T cell receptor (beta chain) under discussion was sequenced for a study of blood T cell repertoires in COVID-19. Whole-study context: Sample material is recorded as cDNA or gDNA derived from T cells, B-cell-depleted T cells, or PBMCs.

Germline V CDR1 and CDR2: SGHAT, FQNNGV. V was shortened by 2 bases and J by 6 bases, with 10 bases between the two germline ends. The CDR3 runs 13 residues. In the authors' methods: Nucleated cell number was recorded as an estimate derived from reference gene primer amplification. Repertoires were generated with immunoSEQ multiplex PCR, while TCRdb's copy carries only in-frame clones and drops some. V, J and clone size are those of that table, while D and trimming were read from the DNA. The sample shows about 60,000 clones, just over 85% of them seen only once. The V gene is TRBV11-2, the J gene TRBJ1-2, with TRBD1 as a possible D gene (6 bases). Sequenced: peripheral blood. The sequence was obtained from a human donor in a cohort sampled during active COVID-19. The CDR3 DNA reads as TGTGCCAGCAGCTTAACAGGGAGGGATGGCTACACCTTC. Encoded protein: CASSLTGRDGYTF.